The 27 T cell receptor beta chains in this list originate from one sample, sequenced in a study of CD8 T cells in Susac syndrome (dated by TCRdb to the late 2010s). Receptors were amplified or captured by the immunoSEQ multiplex PCR assay. RNA was extracted using the RNeasy kit, and about 0.5 to 1 ug of the RNA was reverse transcribed with random hexamers. The public reads were reanalyzed by TCRdb: fastp trimming at Q25, MiXCR alignment, in-frame beta chains only. Entries that share a CDR3 protein sequence are merged under the most common genes and DNA. Within this sample are 95,000 to 150,000 distinct CDR3 sequences, with around 94% of them counted one time only. About 0.28% of the sample belongs to the ten largest clones. The sequenced material came from CD8+ T cells from PBMCs. These receptors all stem from a human donor with Susac syndrome.

The CDR3: CASSVGGASTDTQYF. The CDR3 DNA sequence: TGTGCCAGCAGCGTTGGGGGGGCGAGCACAGATACGCAGTATTTT. The chain joins TRBV9 to TRBJ2-3, with D possibly TRBD2 on 7 matching bases. Trimming removed 2 bases from V and 0 bases from J, with 10 bases in between. This CDR3 contains 15 residues. Germline loops: CDR1 SGDLS, CDR2 YYNGEE.

The chain links TRBV29-1 to TRBJ2-7, with D possibly being TRBD2 (5 bases). Trimming stripped 3 bases from V and 5 bases from J, with 20 bases between. There are 15 residues in the CDR3. Germline assignment: CDR1 SQVTM and CDR2 ANQGSEA. The CDR3 region is CSVDGWDGGDDEQYF. The CDR3 DNA is TGCAGCGTTGATGGTTGGGATGGAGGCGACGACGAGCAGTACTTC.

This chain connects TRBV28 to TRBJ1-5; TRBD1 matches at 7 bases. V was clipped by 6 bases and J by 6 bases; unmatched bases: 5. The CDR3 covers 13 residues. The germline CDR1 and CDR2 sequences are MDHEN and SYDVKM. The CDR3 spells CASSLRGFQPQHF. Here the CDR3 DNA reads TGTGCCAGCAGCCTCAGGGGGTTTCAGCCCCAGCATTTT.

A single count supports this clonotype. The chain couples TRBV20-1 to TRBJ2-1; 15 nucleotides agree with TRBD2. The CDR3 is 17 amino acids. V dropped 6 bases and J dropped 5; count of bases not matched to a gene: 11. Germline V lookup: CDR1 DFQATT, CDR2 SNEGSKA (reference sequence). CDR3 sequence reads: CSAELGLAGGYNNEQFF. The CDR3 DNA reads TGCAGTGCCGAACTGGGACTAGCGGGGGGCTATAACAATGAGCAGTTCTTC.

This chain joins TRBV3-1 and TRBJ1-2; D is unresolved. The CDR3 consists of 15 residues. With 1 base removed from V and 3 bases from J, the gap between germline ends came to 12 bases. The germline gives CDR1 LGHDT, CDR2 YNNKEL (reference sequence). CDR3 nucleotides: TGTGCCAGCAGCCAAGGAGGGCGCCTGGACTATGGCTACACCTTC. It translates to CASSQGGRLDYGYTF.

The rearrangement links TRBV5-4 to TRBJ1-2, with D possibly being TRBD1 (5 bases). From germline, CDR1 is SGHNT and CDR2 YYREEE (reference sequence). The CDR3 runs 13 residues. The V end lost 4 bases, the J end lost 3 bases, and 10 bases lay between the germline ends. This CDR3 reads CASSPTEHYGYTF. CDR3 in DNA: TGTGCCAGCAGCCCGACAGAGCACTATGGCTACACCTTC.

V usage is TRBV10-3 and J usage is TRBJ2-1, with D perhaps given as TRBD1 or TRBD2 (5 bases each). Trimming stripped 4 bases from V and 5 bases from J, with 6 bases between. CDR3 length: 12 amino acids. Looked up from germline, CDR1 is ENHRY and CDR2 is SYGVKD. The chain's CDR3 is CAISGDHNEQFF. CDR3 coding DNA: TGTGCCATCAGTGGGGACCACAATGAGCAGTTCTTC.

The rearrangement links TRBV9 to TRBJ1-4; D is unclear. CDR1 and CDR2 (germline): SGDLS, YYNGEE. The CDR3 runs to 13 residues. Trimming stripped 4 bases from V and 6 bases from J, with 10 bases between. CDR3 loop: CASSPHGDEKLFF. As DNA, the CDR3 is TGTGCCAGCAGCCCTCACGGGGATGAAAAACTGTTTTTT.

V and J are TRBV5-6 and TRBJ2-7; tentative D call: TRBD2 (5 bases). Germline lookup yields CDR1 SGHDT and CDR2 YYEEEE. The CDR3 consists of 13 residues. V lost 7 bases and J 4 bases, leaving 15 bases between the germline ends. CDR3 nucleotide sequence: TGTGCCAGCCGATCGGGATTGTTGTACGAGCAGTACTTC. Translating gives CASRSGLLYEQYF.

The chain joins TRBV5-4 to TRBJ2-1; 15 bases map to TRBD2. CDR1 and CDR2 (germline): SGHNT, YYREEE (reference sequence). The V segment lost 4 bases and the J segment 8 bases; nucleotides outside the gene matches: 10. This CDR3 comprises 17 residues. CDR3 protein: CASSPGTSGGPGDEQFF. Written as DNA, the CDR3 is TGTGCCAGCAGCCCAGGGACTAGCGGGGGGCCGGGGGATGAGCAGTTCTTC.

This chain connects TRBV12-3 or TRBV12-4 to TRBJ2-7; 10 bases line up with TRBD1. V was clipped by 3 bases and J by 3 bases; unmatched bases: 5. This CDR3 has 15 residues. For the CDR3, the DNA is TGTGCCAGCAGTTTTCTAGGACAGGGGGTCTACGAGCAGTACTTC. Translation: CASSFLGQGVYEQYF.

The chain uses TRBV5-1 and TRBJ2-5; a possible D gene is TRBD2 (5 bases). Germline V gene data show CDR1 as SGHRS and CDR2 as YFSETQ. V was pared by 3 bases and J by 7 bases, with 16 bases between. The CDR3 consists of 14 residues. CDR3 sequence (DNA): TGCGCCAGCAGCTCCAGCGGTATCGCAAGGACCCAGTACTTC. This translates into CASSSSGIARTQYF.

This chain joins TRBV27 and TRBJ2-3; TRBD2 agrees at 7 bases. J lost 2 bases, V lost 2 bases, and 4 bases had no gene match. This CDR3 region has 15 residues. Per germline, CDR1 MNHEY and CDR2 SMNVEV (reference sequence). CDR3 nucleotides: TGTGCCAGCAGTTTACTAGCGGAGCCCACAGATACGCAGTATTTT. Protein sequence: CASSLLAEPTDTQYF.

This clonotype was detected once. V is TRBV29-1 and J is TRBJ1-1; no definite D call. V lost 6 bases to trimming and J lost 0 bases, with 8 bases between them. The CDR3 contains 12 residues. Germline-derived CDR1 and CDR2 are SQVTM and ANQGSEA. The CDR3 DNA is TGCAGCGTGAGTGGAGTGAACACTGAAGCTTTCTTT. Its translation is CSVSGVNTEAFF.

The rearrangement links TRBV24-1 to TRBJ2-1; TRBD1 might be the D (6 bases). Germline CDR1 KGHDR, CDR2 SFDVKD. Trimming took off 4 bases at V and 0 bases at J, with 12 bases between the two ends. There are 16 residues in the CDR3. CDR3 sequence: CATSDPGASSYNEQFF. The CDR3 DNA reads as TGTGCCACCAGTGACCCAGGGGCTAGCTCCTACAATGAGCAGTTCTTC.

The V and J genes are TRBV20-1 and TRBJ2-2, with D possibly being TRBD2 (6 bases). The CDR3 sequence is 16 residues long. The germline V and J ends were trimmed by 0 bases and 3 bases, with 14 bases remaining between them. Germline CDR1 and CDR2: DFQATT and SNEGSKA (reference sequence). CDR3 sequence (DNA): TGCAGTGCTAGAGATATGCGGGGTTGGGACACCGGGGAGCTGTTTTTT. Translation: CSARDMRGWDTGELFF.

The table lists this clonotype with a few counts. At one boundary the junction diverges from the germline segment, which might be a read error. The chain couples TRBV27 to TRBJ1-6; D might be TRBD1 (5 bases). Germline assignment: CDR1 MNHEY and CDR2 SMNVEV (reference sequence). The CDR3 spans 12 residues. The DNA of the CDR3 is TGTGCCAGCAGTTTCGGGGGAACACCCCTCCATTTT. It codes for CASSFGGTPLHF.

J is TRBJ2-1 and V is TRBV4-1; no clear D gene. This CDR3 is 15 amino acids long. Germline-derived CDR1 and CDR2 are MGHRA and YSYEKL. With 0 bases removed from V and 5 bases from J, the gap between germline ends came to 11 bases. This chain's CDR3 is CASSQDPRYDNEQFF. CDR3 in DNA: TGCGCCAGCAGCCAAGATCCCCGATATGACAATGAGCAGTTCTTC.

The rearrangement links TRBV4-3 to TRBJ2-1; the D call may be TRBD1 or TRBD2 (7 bases each). This CDR3 is built from 16 residues. Germline values: CDR1 LGHNA, CDR2 YSLEER. Trimming pared 0 bases from V and 5 bases from J, leaving 14 bases between. The CDR3 protein is CASSQDGQGGDNEQFF. CDR3 nucleotide sequence: TGCGCCAGCAGCCAAGATGGGCAGGGGGGGGACAATGAGCAGTTCTTC.

This sequence joins TRBV4-3 and TRBJ2-1; 15 nucleotides agree with TRBD2. Germline CDR1 is LGHNA and CDR2 is YSLEER. The V and J ends lost 3 bases and 10 bases, in that order; junction bases with no gene match: 10. CDR3 length: 17 amino acids. The chain's CDR3 is CASSQGLAGGLKWEQFF. The CDR3 nucleotides read TGCGCCAGCAGCCAGGGACTAGCGGGGGGATTGAAGTGGGAGCAGTTCTTC.

In DNA, the CDR3 is TGTGCCAGCAGCCAAGCACAACGAGGGTATGGCTACACCTTC. Translation: CASSQAQRGYGYTF. The rearrangement uses TRBV11-2 and TRBJ1-2; D remains ambiguous. Per the germline V gene, CDR1 is SGHAT and CDR2 is FQNNGV. V lost 5 bases, J lost 5 bases, and 15 bases lay in between. The length of the CDR3 is 14 residues.

The V call is TRBV6-9, the J call TRBJ2-7, with D perhaps TRBD2 (5 bases). Trimming stripped 0 bases from V and 5 bases from J, with 17 bases between. CDR1 is MNHGY and CDR2 is SVAAGI in the germline V gene. The length of the CDR3 is 16 residues. CDR3 in DNA: TGTGCCAGCAGTTATTCGAAGGGAGCCCCGTTGCACGAGCAGTACTTC. Its translation is CASSYSKGAPLHEQYF.

The chain carries TRBV6-2 or TRBV6-3 and TRBJ2-3; perhaps TRBD2 as D (5 bases). Germline CDR1 reads MNHEY; CDR2 reads SVGEGT. This CDR3 is 14 amino acids long. V lost 5 bases and J 2 bases, leaving 11 bases between the germline ends. The CDR3 nucleotides read TGTGCCAGCAGTCTACTAGTGATCACAGATACGCAGTATTTT. Translated: CASSLLVITDTQYF.

This sequence joins TRBV4-1 and TRBJ1-1; D unresolved. Germline V gives CDR1 MGHRA, CDR2 YSYEKL. This CDR3 region has 14 residues. V shed 0 bases and J shed 2 bases, with 7 bases lying between them. The CDR3 sequence is CASSQDQVNTEAFF. The DNA for the CDR3 is TGCGCCAGCAGCCAAGACCAGGTTAACACTGAAGCTTTCTTT.

V gene TRBV20-1 combines with J gene TRBJ1-6; 10 bases match TRBD1. CDR3 size: 19 residues. J gave up 2 bases and V 0 bases, and 10 bases lay outside the gene matches. Germline V gives CDR1 DFQATT, CDR2 SNEGSKA (reference sequence). The CDR3 DNA is TGCAGTGCTAGAGATCGGGGACAGGGGTCGGGTCCCTATAATTCACCCCTCCACTTT. This codes for CSARDRGQGSGPYNSPLHF.

The V and J genes are TRBV12-3 or TRBV12-4 and TRBJ2-3; possible D gene TRBD2, 5 bases. V lost 6 bases, J lost 4 bases, and 11 bases lay in between. CDR3 length: 13 residues. The CDR3 here is CASRERVADTQYF. CDR3 nucleotide sequence: TGTGCCAGCAGGGAGAGGGTAGCAGATACGCAGTATTTT.

The gene calls are TRBV20-1 and TRBJ1-2; no reliable D call. The CDR3 sequence is 10 residues long. CDR1 and CDR2 (germline): DFQATT, SNEGSKA (reference sequence). V lost 1 base, J lost 6 bases, and 3 bases lay in between. CDR3 coding DNA: TGCAGTGCTAGAGGGCATGGCTACACCTTC. It translates to CSARGHGYTF.